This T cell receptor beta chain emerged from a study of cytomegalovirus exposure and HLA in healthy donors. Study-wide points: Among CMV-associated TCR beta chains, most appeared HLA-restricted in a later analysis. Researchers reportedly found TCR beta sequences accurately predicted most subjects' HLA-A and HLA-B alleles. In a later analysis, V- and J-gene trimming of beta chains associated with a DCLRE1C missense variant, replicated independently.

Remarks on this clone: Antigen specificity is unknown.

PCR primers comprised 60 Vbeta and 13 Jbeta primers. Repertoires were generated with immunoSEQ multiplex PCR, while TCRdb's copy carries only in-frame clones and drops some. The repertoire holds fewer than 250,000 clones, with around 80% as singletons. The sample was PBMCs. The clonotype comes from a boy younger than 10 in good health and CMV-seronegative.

The CDR3 DNA reads TGCGCCAGCAGCCCGGACAGGGTCTCCTACAATGAGCAGTTCTTC. Encoded protein: CASSPDRVSYNEQFF. The V gene is TRBV4-1, the J gene TRBJ2-1, with 8 bases matching TRBD1. Germline V gene data show CDR1 as MGHRA and CDR2 as YSYEKL. The CDR3 extends over 15 amino acids. V shed 4 bases, J shed 0 bases, and the junction held 2 bases outside the gene matches.